This TCR beta chain is from a study of monozygotic twins with inflammatory bowel disease. TCR libraries were prepared from roughly 3,700 ng total RNA each. Template switching appended UMIs that held a 6-nucleotide sample barcode. TCRdb re-called the 5' RACE reads and catalogs CDR3 proteins one per entry, DNA excluded. The data include about 160,000 distinct CDR3 sequences; the top ten clones carry approximately 3%. Study conclusions and caveats: Among IBD patients, fewer clonotypes were shared with others than among healthy twins, especially with disease activity.

CDR3 length: 12 residues. From germline, CDR1 is SGHRS and CDR2 YFSETQ. In regard to this clonotype: Its cognate antigen is unknown.

The chain recombines TRBV5-1 with TRBJ2-7. The material sequenced was blood. The sequence derives from a human donor with ulcerative colitis or Crohn's disease, or a healthy co-twin of an affected twin (not recorded which). The chain's CDR3 is CASSSSSYEQYF.